This TCR beta chain emerged from a study of T cells in Graves' hyperthyroidism and ophthalmopathy. Enrolled ophthalmopathy patients presented with a Clinical Activity Score of at least 3, a NOSPECS grade of at least 4, and disease duration under 3 months. It was over 9.5 ml of fresh peripheral blood that supplied the PBMCs. Study-wide points: The model identified upcoming ophthalmopathy a median approximately six months ahead of onset. Appearing also in blood were most of the thyroid clonotypes expanded above 0.001.

This clonotype was detected only a few times. Its antigen is not identified. The source material, RNA transcripts, was used to amplify TCR beta CDR3 regions. The TCR CDR3 first-round RT-PCR relied on the HTBI primer set. TCRdb called the multiplex PCR reads again in MiXCR, with one record for every CDR3 protein. The sample records approximately 490,000 distinct CDR3 sequences, approximately 23% being singletons. The clonotype originates from a woman in her 70s with Graves' ophthalmopathy. Sequencing was done on a sample of blood.

CDR3 DNA: TGTGCCAGCAGCTTAGGGGGCCCTAGCGGGGAGACCCAGTACTTC. Protein sequence: CASSLGGPSGETQYF. The chain uses TRBV7-8 and TRBJ2-5; 8 nucleotides align to TRBD2. The CDR3 loop spans 15 amino acids. The germline V gene has CDR1 SGHVS and CDR2 FQNEAQ. Germline trimming cut 1 base from V and 5 bases from J; bases unmatched to any gene: 6.